Below, one T cell receptor (beta chain) is given with its context. The data belong to a study of blood T cell repertoires in COVID-19. Study-wide context: Sources were T cells, B-cell-depleted T cells, or PBMCs; the material itself was cDNA or gDNA.

The CDR3 extends over 14 amino acids. The germline V gene has CDR1 MNHEY and CDR2 SVGAGI. V shed 5 bases and J shed 7 bases, with 15 bases lying between them. TCRdb keeps only in-frame clones here, not all; method: immunoSEQ multiplex PCR. The sample includes some 150,000 clones, 60% to 80% of them seen just once. Specimen: peripheral blood. The sequence derives from a woman aged 45-65 years with active or convalescent COVID-19. The V and J genes are TRBV6-5 and TRBJ1-5, with a weak D call TRBD1 (6 bases). DNA of the CDR3: TGTGCCAGCAGTCTGAGGGGGATGGGACAGCCCCAGCATTTT. Protein product: CASSLRGMGQPQHF.